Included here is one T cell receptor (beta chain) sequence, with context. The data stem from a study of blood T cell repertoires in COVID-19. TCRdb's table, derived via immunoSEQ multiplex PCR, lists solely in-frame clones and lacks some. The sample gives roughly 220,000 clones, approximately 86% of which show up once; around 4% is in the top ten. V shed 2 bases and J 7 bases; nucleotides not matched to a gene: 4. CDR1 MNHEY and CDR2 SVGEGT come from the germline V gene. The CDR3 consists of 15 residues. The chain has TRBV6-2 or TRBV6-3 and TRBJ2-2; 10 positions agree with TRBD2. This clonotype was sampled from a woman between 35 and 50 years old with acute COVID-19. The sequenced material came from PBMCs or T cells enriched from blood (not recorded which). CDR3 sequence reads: CASSYASGRSGELFF. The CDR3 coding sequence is TGTGCCAGCAGTTACGCTAGCGGGAGAAGCGGGGAGCTGTTTTTT.